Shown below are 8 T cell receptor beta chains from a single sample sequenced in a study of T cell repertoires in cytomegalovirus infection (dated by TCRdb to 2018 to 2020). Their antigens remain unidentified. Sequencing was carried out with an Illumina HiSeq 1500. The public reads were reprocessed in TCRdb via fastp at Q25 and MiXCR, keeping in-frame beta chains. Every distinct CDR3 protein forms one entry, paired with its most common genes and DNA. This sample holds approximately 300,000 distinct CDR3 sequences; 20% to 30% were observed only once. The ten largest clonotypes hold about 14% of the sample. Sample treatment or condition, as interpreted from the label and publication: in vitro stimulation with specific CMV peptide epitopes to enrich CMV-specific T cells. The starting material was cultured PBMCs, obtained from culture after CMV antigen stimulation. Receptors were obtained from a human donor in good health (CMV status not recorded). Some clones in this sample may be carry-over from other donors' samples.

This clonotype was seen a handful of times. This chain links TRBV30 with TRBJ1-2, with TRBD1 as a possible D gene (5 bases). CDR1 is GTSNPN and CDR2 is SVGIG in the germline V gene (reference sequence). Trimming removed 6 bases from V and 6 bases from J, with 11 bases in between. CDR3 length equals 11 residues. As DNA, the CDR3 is TGTGCCTGTAACCTGGGGGATGGCTACACCTTC. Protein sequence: CACNLGDGYTF.

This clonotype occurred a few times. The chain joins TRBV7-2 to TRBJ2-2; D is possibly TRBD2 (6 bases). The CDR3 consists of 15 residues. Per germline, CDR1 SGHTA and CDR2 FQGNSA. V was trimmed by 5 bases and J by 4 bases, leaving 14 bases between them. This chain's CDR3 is CASSLLTSITGELFF. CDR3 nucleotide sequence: TGTGCCAGCAGCCTCTTAACTAGCATCACCGGGGAGCTGTTTTTT.

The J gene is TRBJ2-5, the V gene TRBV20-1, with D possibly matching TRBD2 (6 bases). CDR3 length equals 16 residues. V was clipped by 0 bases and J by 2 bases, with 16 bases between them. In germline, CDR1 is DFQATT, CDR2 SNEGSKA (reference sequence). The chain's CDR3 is CSARDFAGSPQETQYF. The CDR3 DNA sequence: TGCAGTGCTAGAGATTTTGCGGGAAGTCCTCAAGAGACCCAGTACTTC.

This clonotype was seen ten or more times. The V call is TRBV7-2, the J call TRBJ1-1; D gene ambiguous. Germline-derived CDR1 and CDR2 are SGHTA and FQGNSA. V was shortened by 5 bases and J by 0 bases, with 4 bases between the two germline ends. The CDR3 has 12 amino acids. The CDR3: CASSLMNTEAFF. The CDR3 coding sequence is TGTGCCAGCAGCCTTATGAACACTGAAGCTTTCTTT.

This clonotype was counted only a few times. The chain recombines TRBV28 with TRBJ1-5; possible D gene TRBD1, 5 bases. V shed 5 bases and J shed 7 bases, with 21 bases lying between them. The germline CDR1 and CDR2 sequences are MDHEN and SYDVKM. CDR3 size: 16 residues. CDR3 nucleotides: TGTGCCAGCAGTCGCGCTTCGACAGAGGTCTTCCAGCCCCAGCATTTT. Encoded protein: CASSRASTEVFQPQHF.

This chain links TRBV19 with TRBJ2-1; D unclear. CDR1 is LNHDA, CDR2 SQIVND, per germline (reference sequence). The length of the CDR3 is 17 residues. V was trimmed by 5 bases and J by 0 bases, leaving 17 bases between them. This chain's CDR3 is CASSRDRTVSSYNEQFF. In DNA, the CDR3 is TGTGCCAGTAGTCGCGACCGGACCGTAAGCTCCTACAATGAGCAGTTCTTC.

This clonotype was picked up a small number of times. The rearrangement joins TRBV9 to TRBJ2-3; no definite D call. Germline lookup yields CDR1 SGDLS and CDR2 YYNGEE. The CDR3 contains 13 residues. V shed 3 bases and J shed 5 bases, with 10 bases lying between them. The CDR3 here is CASSAATQDTQYF. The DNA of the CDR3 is TGTGCCAGCAGCGCGGCTACGCAAGATACGCAGTATTTT.

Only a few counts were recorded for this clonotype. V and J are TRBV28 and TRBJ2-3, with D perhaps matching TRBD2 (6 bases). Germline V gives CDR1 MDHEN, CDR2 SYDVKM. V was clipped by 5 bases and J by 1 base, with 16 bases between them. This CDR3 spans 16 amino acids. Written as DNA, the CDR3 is TGTGCCAGCAGTCGGGGGTCCGTATCGGGCACAGATACGCAGTATTTT. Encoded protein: CASSRGSVSGTDTQYF.